The 17 T cell receptor beta chains below come from one sample, sequenced in a study of T-cell reconstitution after alpha-beta-depleted transplantation in children. For TCRbeta, the library was prepared with unique molecular identifiers. TCRdb reprocessed the PCR reads with MiXCR, giving one entry per CDR3 protein. The table includes roughly 200,000 distinct CDR3 sequences, 8.4% detected once. Sequences were derived from PBMCs, mostly from graft donor cells, sampled 360 days after TCRalphabeta/CD19-depleted stem cell transplant. The receptor set was obtained from a male patient aged 2 to 10 who had a stem cell transplant for acute myeloid leukemia, so the T cells may come from the graft donor.

The genes are TRBV11-2 and TRBJ2-1; 10 bases map to TRBD2. Trimming cost V 1 base and J 3 bases; bases outside gene matches: 3. Germline V gene data show CDR1 as SGHAT and CDR2 as FQNNGV. The CDR3 contains 16 residues. This chain's CDR3 is CASSLGAGGLYNEQFF. DNA of the CDR3: TGTGCCAGCAGCTTAGGAGCGGGGGGGCTCTACAATGAGCAGTTCTTC.

This clonotype was counted ten times or more. V is TRBV6-5 and J is TRBJ2-7; 8 bases match TRBD1. Per the germline V gene, CDR1 is MNHEY and CDR2 is SVGAGI. Trimming took 2 bases from V and 2 from J; bases not matched to a gene: 5. The CDR3 has 15 residues. The CDR3 here is CASSYKAGGTYEQYF. CDR3 sequence (DNA): TGTGCCAGCAGTTACAAGGCAGGGGGCACCTACGAGCAGTACTTC.

The gene calls are TRBV11-2 and TRBJ2-7; TRBD1 matches at 9 bases. The CDR3 spans 15 residues. The trim removed 5 bases at V and 5 bases at J, leaving 10 bases unmatched. Germline CDR1 is SGHAT and CDR2 is FQNNGV. The CDR3 sequence is CASSSTPGQGHEQYV. The CDR3 DNA is TGTGCCAGCAGCAGCACCCCGGGACAGGGCCACGAGCAGTACGTC.

The genes are TRBV5-1 and TRBJ2-5; D unclear. Germline CDR1 and CDR2: SGHRS and YFSETQ. This CDR3 comprises 13 residues. V was clipped by 0 bases and J by 3 bases, with 6 bases between them. CDR3 bases: TGCGCCAGCAGCTTGGGGCAGGAAGAGACCCAGTACTTC. It is translated as CASSLGQEETQYF. Full variable domain (outside the CDR3, taken from reference TRBV5-1 and TRBJ2-5): KAGVTQTPRYLIKTRGQQVTLSCSPISGHRSVSWYQQTPGQGLQFLFEYFSETQRNKGNFPGRFSGRQFSNSRSEMNVSTLELGDSALYLCASSLGQEETQYFGPGTRLLVL.

The chain couples TRBV4-3 to TRBJ1-2; no firm D call. Germline V gene data show CDR1 as LGHNA and CDR2 as YSLEER. The CDR3 totals 12 residues. V was trimmed by 5 bases and J by 5 bases, leaving 9 bases between them. This CDR3 is CASSAAGYGYTF. DNA of the CDR3: TGCGCCAGCAGCGCAGCCGGATATGGCTACACCTTC.

This clonotype was recorded at least ten times. The chain recombines TRBV20-1 with TRBJ2-5, with a tentative D call TRBD2 (6 bases). The CDR3 runs 13 residues. Germline V gene lookup returns CDR1 DFQATT and CDR2 SNEGSKA (reference sequence). The V end lost 4 bases, the J end lost 0 bases, and 9 bases lay between the germline ends. This CDR3 is CSAKWDYQETQYF. The CDR3 DNA reads as TGCAGTGCTAAGTGGGACTACCAAGAGACCCAGTACTTC.

This clonotype was seen a few times. The V and J genes are TRBV15 and TRBJ1-3; 10 nucleotides align to TRBD1. This CDR3 is built from 17 residues. Trimming cost V 3 bases and J 3 bases; bases outside gene matches: 8. Germline values: CDR1 LNHNV, CDR2 YYDKDF (reference sequence). CDR3 amino acids: CATSRRRDRGYGNTIYF. CDR3 coding DNA: TGTGCCACCAGCAGGAGAAGGGACAGGGGATATGGAAACACCATATATTTT.

J is TRBJ2-6 and V is TRBV4-1, with 12 bases fitting TRBD2. Germline trimming cut 4 bases from V and 4 bases from J; bases unmatched to any gene: 8. This CDR3 has 18 amino acids. The germline CDR1 and CDR2 sequences are MGHRA and YSYEKL. This CDR3 reads CASSLRLAGVGGANVLTF. For the CDR3, the DNA is TGCGCCAGCAGCCTCCGACTAGCGGGAGTAGGAGGGGCCAACGTCCTGACTTTC.

This clonotype has just a few counts. The genes are TRBV7-2 and TRBJ2-7; D remains unclear. This CDR3 has 13 residues. Trimming cost V 1 base and J 7 bases, with 11 bases left between them. Germline V CDR1 and CDR2: SGHTA, FQGNSA. CDR3 nucleotides: TGTGCCAGCAGCTTAGACGTTGTTATGGAGCAGTACTTC. As protein: CASSLDVVMEQYF. Complete variable domain (other parts from reference TRBV7-2 and TRBJ2-7): GAGVSQSPSNKVTEKGKDVELRCDPISGHTALYWYRQSLGQGLEFLIYFQGNSAPDKSGLPSDRFSAERTGGSVSTLTIQRTQQEDSAVYLCASSLDVVMEQYFGPGTRLTVT.

This clonotype was seen ten or more times. The rearrangement links TRBV10-3 to TRBJ1-4; TRBD1 matches 9 bases. This CDR3 contains 16 residues. Germline lookup yields CDR1 ENHRY and CDR2 SYGVKD. V was clipped by 1 base and J by 8 bases; unmatched bases: 8. The CDR3 DNA is TGTGCCATCAGTGAGTTGAAGGACAGGGGACGAGAAAAACTGTTTTTT. It yields the protein CAISELKDRGREKLFF.

This clonotype was counted at least ten times. The rearrangement uses TRBV20-1 and TRBJ1-2; 7 bases fit TRBD1. Germline V gene sequence: CDR1 DFQATT, CDR2 SNEGSKA (reference sequence). The V segment lost 2 bases and the J segment 7 bases; nucleotides outside the gene matches: 13. This CDR3 comprises 15 residues. The CDR3: CSARTTGGSGGGYTF. DNA for the CDR3: TGCAGTGCTAGAACAACGGGCGGGTCAGGGGGTGGCTACACCTTC.

This clonotype was seen more than once but under ten times. The chain combines TRBV2 with TRBJ2-2, with a possible D match to TRBD1 (5 bases). Trimming cost V 7 bases and J 6 bases, with 6 bases left between them. The germline gives CDR1 SNHLY, CDR2 FYNNEI. The CDR3 is 11 amino acids. In DNA form, the CDR3 reads TGTGCCAGCACCAGGGCCGGGGAGCTGTTTTTT. Its translation: CASTRAGELFF.

This clonotype was counted only a few times. The chain combines TRBV21-1 with TRBJ2-7; no DNA check was done on the table's D call, TRBD1. TRBV21-1 is shown as a pseudogene. This CDR3 has 13 residues. The CDR3 here is CASPGRVEGEQYF. The CDR3 coding sequence is TGTGCCAGCCCCGGGCGGGTTGAAGGCGAGCAGTACTTC.

Of note for this clonotype: This CDR3 is missing its conserved last phenylalanine or tryptophan, likely due to a read error. The chain recombines TRBV5-1 with TRBJ2-1; 7 nucleotides match TRBD2. The germline V gene has CDR1 SGHRS and CDR2 YFSETQ. V shed 6 bases and J 0 bases; nucleotides not matched to a gene: 15. The CDR3 has 18 residues. In DNA form, the CDR3 reads TGCGCCAGCACACATACCGCGACTAGCCGAGGCTCCTACAATGAGCAGTTCTAC. Translating it yields CASTHTATSRGSYNEQFY.

In this sample, this clonotype turned up many times. The rearrangement joins TRBV29-1 to TRBJ2-3; 11 nucleotides line up with TRBD1. The CDR3 spans 13 residues. In germline, CDR1 is SQVTM, CDR2 ANQGSEA. V trimming: 8 bases; J trimming: 4 bases; junction bases outside the gene matches: 5. CDR3 DNA sequence: TGCAGCTGGGGGACAGGGGGGCCAGATACGCAGTATTTT. It codes for CSWGTGGPDTQYF.

This clonotype was seen ten or more times. V gene TRBV18 combines with J gene TRBJ2-7; D gene ambiguous. The CDR3 is 13 residues long. Germline V gene sequence: CDR1 KGHSH, CDR2 LQKENI. V lost 0 bases, J lost 4 bases, and 7 bases lay in between. The CDR3 DNA is TGTGCCAGCTCACCACCCGCGGTGTACGAGCAGTACTTC. This translates into CASSPPAVYEQYF.

This clonotype showed up just a few times. This chain joins TRBV10-3 and TRBJ2-7; TRBD2 agrees at 10 bases. The length of the CDR3 is 18 residues. CDR1 and CDR2 from the germline V gene are ENHRY and SYGVKD. With V trimmed by 10 bases and J by 0 bases, 18 bases remained unmatched. The CDR3 nucleotides are TGTGCCACTAGACATGGGACTAGCGCCCGGGGCGTCTCCTACGAGCAGTACTTC. Protein: CATRHGTSARGVSYEQYF.